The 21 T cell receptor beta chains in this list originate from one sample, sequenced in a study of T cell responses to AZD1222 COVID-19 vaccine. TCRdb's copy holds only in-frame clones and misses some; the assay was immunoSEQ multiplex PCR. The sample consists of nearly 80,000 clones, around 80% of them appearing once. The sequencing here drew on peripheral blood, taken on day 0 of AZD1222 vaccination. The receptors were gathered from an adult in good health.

The CDR3 nucleotides read TGTGCCAGCAGGCCAGGGTCGGATGAAAAACTGTTTTTT. This sequence encodes CASRPGSDEKLFF. The V and J genes are TRBV12-3 or TRBV12-4 and TRBJ1-4; possibly TRBD1 for D (5 bases). Trimming took off 6 bases at V and 6 bases at J, with 11 bases between the two ends. The CDR3 totals 13 residues.

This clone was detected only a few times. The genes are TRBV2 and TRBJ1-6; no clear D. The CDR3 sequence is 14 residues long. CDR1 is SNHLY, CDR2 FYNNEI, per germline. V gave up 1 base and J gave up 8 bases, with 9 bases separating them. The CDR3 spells CASSEDGEYSPLHF. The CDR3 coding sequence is TGTGCCAGCAGTGAAGACGGCGAATATTCACCCCTCCACTTT.

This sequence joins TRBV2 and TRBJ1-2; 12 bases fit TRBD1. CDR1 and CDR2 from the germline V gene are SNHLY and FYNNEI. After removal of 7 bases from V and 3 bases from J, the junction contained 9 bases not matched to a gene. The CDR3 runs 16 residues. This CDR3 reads CASTKGQGAGDYGYTF. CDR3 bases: TGTGCCAGCACGAAGGGACAGGGGGCCGGTGACTATGGCTACACCTTC. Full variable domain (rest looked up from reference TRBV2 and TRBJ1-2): EPEVTQTPSHQVTQMGQEVILRCVPISNHLYFYWYRQILGQKVEFLVSFYNNEISEKSEIFDDQFSVERPDGSNFTLKIRSTKLEDSAMYFCASTKGQGAGDYGYTFGSGTRLTVV.

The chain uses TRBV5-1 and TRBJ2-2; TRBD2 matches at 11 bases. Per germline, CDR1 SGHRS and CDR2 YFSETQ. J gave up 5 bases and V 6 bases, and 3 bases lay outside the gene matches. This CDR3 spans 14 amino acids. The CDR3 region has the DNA TGCGCCAGCAATCTAGCGGGGGGTACCGGGGAGCTGTTTTTT. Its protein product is CASNLAGGTGELFF.

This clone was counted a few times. CDR3 in amino acids: CASSSRGGNTIYF. For the CDR3, the DNA is TGTGCCAGCAGTTCCCGAGGGGGAAACACCATATATTTT. V is TRBV6-6 and J is TRBJ1-3; the D is unclear. Germline V CDR1 and CDR2: MNHNY, SVGAGI (reference sequence). The V gene lost 4 bases and the J gene lost 4 bases, with 8 bases spanning the gap. This CDR3 has 13 amino acids.

The CDR3 is CASSPAGGGNTEAFF. CDR3 sequence (DNA): TGTGCCAGCAGTCCAGCAGGGGGAGGTAACACTGAAGCTTTCTTT. The V and J genes are TRBV6-6 and TRBJ1-1; 7 bases agree with TRBD1. Germline V gene lookup returns CDR1 MNHNY and CDR2 SVGAGI (reference sequence). The CDR3 has 15 residues. The V gene end was trimmed by 5 bases and the J gene end by 2 bases; junction bases not matched to a gene: 8.

The chain's CDR3 is CASSRQVNQPQHF. The CDR3 DNA follows: TGTGCCAGCAGTAGACAGGTGAATCAGCCCCAGCATTTT. The chain carries TRBV28 and TRBJ1-5; D perhaps matches TRBD1 (6 bases). V was cut by 5 bases and J by 4 bases, with 9 bases left in between. The CDR3 has 13 amino acids. Germline V gene lookup returns CDR1 MDHEN and CDR2 SYDVKM.

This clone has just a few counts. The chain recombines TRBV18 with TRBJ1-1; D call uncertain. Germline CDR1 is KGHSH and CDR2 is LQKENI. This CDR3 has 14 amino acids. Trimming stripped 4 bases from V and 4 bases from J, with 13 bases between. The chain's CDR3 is CASSLDGGVTEAFF. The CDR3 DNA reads TGTGCCAGCTCACTGGACGGTGGGGTCACTGAAGCTTTCTTT.

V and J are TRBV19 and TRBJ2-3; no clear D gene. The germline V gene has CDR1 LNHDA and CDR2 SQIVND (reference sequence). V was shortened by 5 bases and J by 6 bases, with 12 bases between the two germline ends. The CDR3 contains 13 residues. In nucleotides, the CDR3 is TGTGCCAGTAGTCCCAGTCTCACCGATACGCAGTATTTT. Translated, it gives CASSPSLTDTQYF.

CDR3 amino acids: CASSYGTGEFRETQYF. The CDR3 DNA reads as TGTGCCAGCAGTTACGGGACAGGGGAATTTAGAGAGACCCAGTACTTC. The chain uses TRBV6-2 or TRBV6-3 and TRBJ2-5; 10 nucleotides match TRBD1. CDR3 length: 16 amino acids. Losses at the gene ends were 2 bases for V and 4 bases for J; bases not matched to a gene: 7. Germline assignment: CDR1 MNHEY and CDR2 SVGEGT.

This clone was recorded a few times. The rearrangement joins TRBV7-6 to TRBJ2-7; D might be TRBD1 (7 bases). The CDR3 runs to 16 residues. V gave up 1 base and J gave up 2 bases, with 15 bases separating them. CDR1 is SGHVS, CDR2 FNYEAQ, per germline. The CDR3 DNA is TGTGCCAGCAGCTTAGAACGACAGGGAGGCACCTACGAGCAGTACTTC. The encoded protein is CASSLERQGGTYEQYF.

Here the CDR3 reads CAWSVGLAGGQGNIQYF. CDR3 sequence (DNA): TGTGCCTGGAGTGTAGGGCTAGCGGGAGGTCAGGGAAACATTCAGTACTTC. This chain connects TRBV30 to TRBJ2-4; 11 nucleotides line up with TRBD2. V lost 0 bases and J lost 6; bases outside the gene matches: 10. CDR1 is GTSNPN and CDR2 is SVGIG in the germline V gene (reference sequence). The CDR3 is made up of 17 amino acids.

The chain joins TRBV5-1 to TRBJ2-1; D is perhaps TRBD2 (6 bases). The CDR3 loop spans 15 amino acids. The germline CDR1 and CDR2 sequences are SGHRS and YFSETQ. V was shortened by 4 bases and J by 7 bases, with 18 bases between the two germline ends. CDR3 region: CASSRTLGGANEQFF. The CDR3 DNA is TGCGCCAGCAGCCGTACGTTGGGGGGTGCTAATGAGCAGTTCTTC. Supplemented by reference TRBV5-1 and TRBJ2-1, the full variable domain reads KAGVTQTPRYLIKTRGQQVTLSCSPISGHRSVSWYQQTPGQGLQFLFEYFSETQRNKGNFPGRFSGRQFSNSRSEMNVSTLELGDSALYLCASSRTLGGANEQFFGPGTRLTVL.

The CDR3 region has the DNA TGTGCCAGCAGCGCGGGACAGGGAGTCAATCAGCCCCAGCATTTT. Translation gives CASSAGQGVNQPQHF. The chain joins TRBV7-2 to TRBJ1-5, with 9 bases matching TRBD1. The CDR3 extends over 15 amino acids. In germline, CDR1 is SGHTA, CDR2 FQGNSA. Unmatched junction bases numbered 5, after V lost 5 bases and J lost 3 bases.

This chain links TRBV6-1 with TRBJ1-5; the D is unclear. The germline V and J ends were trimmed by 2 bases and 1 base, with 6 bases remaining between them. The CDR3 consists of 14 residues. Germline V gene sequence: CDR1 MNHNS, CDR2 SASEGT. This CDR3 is CASSESGSNQPQHF. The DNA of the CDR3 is TGTGCCAGCAGTGAAAGTGGAAGCAATCAGCCCCAGCATTTT.

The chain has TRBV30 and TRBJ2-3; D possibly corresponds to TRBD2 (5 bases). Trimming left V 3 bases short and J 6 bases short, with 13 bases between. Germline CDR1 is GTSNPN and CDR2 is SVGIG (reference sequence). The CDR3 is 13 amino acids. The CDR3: CAWSRTGLDTQYF. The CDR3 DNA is TGTGCCTGGAGCAGGACTGGGTTGGATACGCAGTATTTT.

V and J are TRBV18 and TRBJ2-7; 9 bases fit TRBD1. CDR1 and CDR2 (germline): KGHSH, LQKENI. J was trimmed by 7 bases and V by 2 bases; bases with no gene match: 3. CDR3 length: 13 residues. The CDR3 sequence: CASSPRQGGEQYF. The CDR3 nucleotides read TGTGCCAGCTCACCAAGACAGGGGGGTGAGCAGTACTTC.

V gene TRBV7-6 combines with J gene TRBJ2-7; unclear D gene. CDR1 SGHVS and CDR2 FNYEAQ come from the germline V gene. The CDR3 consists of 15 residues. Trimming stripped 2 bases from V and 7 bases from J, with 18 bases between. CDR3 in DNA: TGTGCCAGCAGCTTACTAACGGGCCGTACGTTGGAGCAGTACTTC. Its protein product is CASSLLTGRTLEQYF.

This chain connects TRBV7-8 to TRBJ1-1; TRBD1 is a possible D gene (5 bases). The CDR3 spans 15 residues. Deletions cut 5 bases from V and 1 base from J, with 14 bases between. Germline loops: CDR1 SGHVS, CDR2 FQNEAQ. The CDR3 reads CASSPGRGTNTEAFF. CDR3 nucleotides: TGTGCCAGCAGCCCCGGGCGGGGGACGAACACTGAAGCTTTCTTT.

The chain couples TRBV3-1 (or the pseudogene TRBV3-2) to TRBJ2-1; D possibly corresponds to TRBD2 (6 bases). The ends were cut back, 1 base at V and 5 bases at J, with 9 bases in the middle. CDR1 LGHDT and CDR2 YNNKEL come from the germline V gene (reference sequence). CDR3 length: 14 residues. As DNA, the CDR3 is TGTGCCAGCAGCCAAGGGATAGCGGACAATGAGCAGTTCTTC. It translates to CASSQGIADNEQFF.

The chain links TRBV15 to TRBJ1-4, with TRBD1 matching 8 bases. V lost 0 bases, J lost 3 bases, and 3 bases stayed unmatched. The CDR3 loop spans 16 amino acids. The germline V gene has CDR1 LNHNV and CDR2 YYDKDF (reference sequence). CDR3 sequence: CATSRDRGRSNEKLFF. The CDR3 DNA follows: TGTGCCACCAGCAGAGACAGGGGGCGATCTAATGAAAAACTGTTTTTT. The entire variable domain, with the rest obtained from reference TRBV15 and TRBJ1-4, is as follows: DAMVIQNPRYQVTQFGKPVTLSCSQTLNHNVMYWYQQKSSQAPKLLFHYYDKDFNNEADTPDNFQSRRPNTSFCFLDIRSPGLGDTAMYLCATSRDRGRSNEKLFFGSGTQLSVL.